Below, 21 T cell receptor beta chains from the same sample are listed, as sequenced in a study of blood T cell repertoires in COVID-19. Generated by immunoSEQ multiplex PCR, the TCRdb table keeps only in-frame clones and is missing some. The sample holds 310,000 or so clones, approximately 86% seen once. Sequencing was performed on peripheral blood. The receptors were gathered from a woman aged 50 to 60 who had recovered from COVID-19.

This clone showed up just a few times. This chain connects TRBV6-5 to TRBJ1-1; no reliable D call. From germline, CDR1 is MNHEY and CDR2 SVGAGI. Trimming shortened V by 6 bases and J by 2 bases, and 10 bases separated the two germline ends. The CDR3 is 13 residues long. CDR3 loop: CASRFVLNTEAFF. The CDR3 bases are TGTGCCAGCAGATTCGTCCTAAACACTGAAGCTTTCTTT.

This clone is a singleton in its sample. The gene calls are TRBV5-1 and TRBJ2-2; TRBD1 matches at 10 bases. The CDR3 consists of 15 residues. The V and J ends lost 3 bases and 4 bases, in that order; junction bases with no gene match: 3. Per the germline V gene, CDR1 is SGHRS and CDR2 is YFSETQ. CDR3 sequence: CASSSRTGGTGELFF. CDR3 coding DNA: TGCGCCAGCAGCTCCCGGACAGGGGGCACCGGGGAGCTGTTTTTT.

The gene calls are TRBV11-3 and TRBJ1-1, with D unclear. The CDR3 contains 13 residues. Germline CDR1 reads SGHNT; CDR2 reads YENEEA. V lost 3 bases and J 8 bases, leaving 13 bases between the germline ends. This chain's CDR3 is CASSFRPGAEAFF. The CDR3 DNA is TGTGCCAGCAGCTTCCGCCCGGGTGCCGAAGCTTTCTTT.

As to this clone: In the same sample, other DNA sequences code for this CDR3. The chain has TRBV18 and TRBJ1-1; possibly TRBD1 for D (5 bases). This CDR3 is built from 15 residues. Germline loops: CDR1 KGHSH, CDR2 LQKENI. V lost 3 bases, J lost 3 bases, and 14 bases lay in between. CDR3 protein: CASSPHQGMDTEAFF. The DNA of the CDR3 is TGTGCCAGCTCACCGCATCAGGGAATGGACACTGAAGCTTTCTTT.

The chain carries TRBV7-3 and TRBJ2-3; D is perhaps TRBD2 (5 bases). The V and J ends lost 5 bases and 4 bases respectively, with 7 bases between them. CDR3 length: 12 amino acids. Germline V gene lookup returns CDR1 SGHTA and CDR2 FQGTGA. The DNA for the CDR3 is TGTGCCAGCAGCAGGACTTCAGATACGCAGTATTTT. Its protein is CASSRTSDTQYF.

The chain uses TRBV19 and TRBJ2-7, with a weak D call TRBD1 (6 bases). The CDR3 spans 14 residues. V dropped 5 bases and J dropped 3 bases, with 14 bases sitting between them. Per the germline V gene, CDR1 is LNHDA and CDR2 is SQIVND (reference sequence). The CDR3 DNA reads TGTGCCAGTAGTCCTTGGGACACGGTCTACGAGCAGTACTTC. It translates to CASSPWDTVYEQYF.

The rearrangement joins TRBV19 to TRBJ1-5, with TRBD1 as a possible D gene (6 bases). Germline CDR1 LNHDA, CDR2 SQIVND (reference sequence). This CDR3 is built from 13 residues. Trimming stripped 8 bases from V and 7 bases from J, with 15 bases between. The CDR3 spells CASAYRDGQPQHF. The CDR3 DNA reads TGTGCCAGTGCCTACAGGGACGGGCAGCCCCAGCATTTT.

The J gene is TRBJ1-4, the V gene TRBV7-2, with 9 bases aligning to TRBD1. This CDR3 is built from 16 residues. Germline lookup yields CDR1 SGHTA and CDR2 FQGNSA. The V gene end was trimmed by 1 base and the J gene end by 2 bases; junction bases not matched to a gene: 2. Here the CDR3 DNA reads TGTGCCAGCAGCTTAGAACAGGGGGCGACTAATGAAAAACTGTTTTTT. Its translation is CASSLEQGATNEKLFF. Full variable domain (rest looked up from reference TRBV7-2 and TRBJ1-4): GAGVSQSPSNKVTEKGKDVELRCDPISGHTALYWYRQSLGQGLEFLIYFQGNSAPDKSGLPSDRFSAERTGGSVSTLTIQRTQQEDSAVYLCASSLEQGATNEKLFFGSGTQLSVL.

This chain links TRBV19 with TRBJ2-2; D may be TRBD1 (6 bases). Germline V lookup: CDR1 LNHDA, CDR2 SQIVND (reference sequence). The CDR3 has 13 residues. The ends were cut back, 7 bases at V and 5 bases at J, with 11 bases in the middle. The CDR3 region has the DNA TGTGCCAGTATACAGGGTGGAACCGGGGAGCTGTTTTTT. It is translated as CASIQGGTGELFF.

The rearrangement joins TRBV4-1 to TRBJ1-1, with TRBD1 matching 7 bases. V shed 3 bases, J shed 6 bases, and the junction held 4 bases outside the gene matches. Germline lookup yields CDR1 MGHRA and CDR2 YSYEKL. The CDR3 spans 13 residues. The CDR3 DNA follows: TGCGCCAGCAGCCATCCGGACAGGCCTGAAGCTTTCTTT. It yields the protein CASSHPDRPEAFF.

The chain couples TRBV30 to TRBJ1-5; D is possibly TRBD1 (6 bases). This CDR3 comprises 12 residues. V was pared by 6 bases and J by 7 bases, with 13 bases between. Per germline, CDR1 GTSNPN and CDR2 SVGIG (reference sequence). CDR3 in amino acids: CACQGPGQPQHF. The CDR3 region has the DNA TGTGCCTGCCAGGGGCCAGGACAGCCCCAGCATTTT.

This clone was counted once. The chain uses TRBV2 and TRBJ2-1; 8 nucleotides agree with TRBD2. Germline trimming cut 7 bases from V and 7 bases from J; bases unmatched to any gene: 12. This CDR3 is built from 15 residues. CDR1 SNHLY and CDR2 FYNNEI come from the germline V gene. CDR3: CASKMTSAPGNEQFF. Written as DNA, the CDR3 is TGTGCCAGCAAAATGACTAGCGCTCCAGGTAATGAGCAGTTCTTC.

The chain combines TRBV28 with TRBJ2-3; 7 bases match TRBD1. The CDR3 covers 15 residues. J gave up 1 base and V 5 bases, and 6 bases lay outside the gene matches. Germline V gene data show CDR1 as MDHEN and CDR2 as SYDVKM. The CDR3 DNA reads TGTGCCAGCAGTATACTCCAGGGGGGCACAGATACGCAGTATTTT. This codes for CASSILQGGTDTQYF.

The chain combines TRBV5-1 with TRBJ2-7; maybe TRBD2 (5 bases). The germline CDR1 and CDR2 sequences are SGHRS and YFSETQ. The CDR3 runs to 14 residues. The V end lost 4 bases, the J end lost 2 bases, and 13 bases lay between the germline ends. The CDR3 reads CASSRGGGAYEQYF. The CDR3 coding sequence is TGCGCCAGCAGCCGAGGCGGAGGCGCCTACGAGCAGTACTTC.

This clone was counted once. CDR3 in DNA: TGCGCCAGCAGCCAAGGACTAGCGGGGGGACTAGGGGAGCAGTTCTTC. Translation: CASSQGLAGGLGEQFF. The V and J genes are TRBV4-1 and TRBJ2-1; TRBD2 matches at 13 bases. Trimming removed 1 base from V and 10 bases from J; junction bases left unmatched: 7. This CDR3 is built from 16 residues. The V gene's germline CDR1 is MGHRA and CDR2 YSYEKL.

CDR3 in DNA: TGTGCCAGCAGCCTACTCCCGACAGGGCAGAACACTGAAGCTTTCTTT. Its translation: CASSLLPTGQNTEAFF. The chain joins TRBV28 to TRBJ1-1, with TRBD1 matching 7 bases. The germline V gene has CDR1 MDHEN and CDR2 SYDVKM. The V and J ends lost 6 bases and 1 base, in that order; junction bases with no gene match: 11. The CDR3 is 16 residues long.

V gene TRBV7-2 combines with J gene TRBJ2-1, with 15 bases aligning to TRBD2. Trimming took 0 bases from V and 0 from J; bases not matched to a gene: 3. CDR1 is SGHTA, CDR2 FQGNSA, per germline. This CDR3 spans 19 amino acids. In DNA, the CDR3 is TGTGCCAGCAGCTTAGCCCCGGGACTAGCGGGAGGCTCCTACAATGAGCAGTTCTTC. Amino acids: CASSLAPGLAGGSYNEQFF.

The count of this clone is one. DNA of the CDR3: TGTGCCAGCAGCACCCTAGCGAGGGAGCAGTACTTC. It encodes CASSTLAREQYF. The gene calls are TRBV7-3 and TRBJ2-7, with D perhaps TRBD2 (6 bases). The CDR3 sequence is 12 residues long. Looked up from germline, CDR1 is SGHTA and CDR2 is FQGTGA. V was cut by 5 bases and J by 7 bases, with 12 bases left in between.

This chain joins TRBV20-1 and TRBJ1-2; no definite D call. The CDR3 sequence is 10 residues long. Trimming took off 3 bases at V and 7 bases at J, with 6 bases between the two ends. Germline CDR1 and CDR2: DFQATT and SNEGSKA (reference sequence). DNA for the CDR3: TGCAGTGCTAGTAAGCCTGGCTACACCTTC. This codes for CSASKPGYTF.

This clone was recorded only once. This chain joins TRBV7-3 and TRBJ2-1, with D possibly matching TRBD2 (7 bases). Germline assignment: CDR1 SGHTA and CDR2 FQGTGA. V gave up 2 bases and J gave up 8 bases, with 16 bases separating them. The length of the CDR3 is 15 residues. CDR3 nucleotide sequence: TGTGCCAGCAGCTTATTGGGGGGGCCAGGCGATGAGCAGTTCTTC. Its protein is CASSLLGGPGDEQFF.

The chain uses TRBV6-2 or TRBV6-3 and TRBJ2-7, with D perhaps matching TRBD2 (6 bases). This CDR3 has 14 amino acids. Trimming pared 0 bases from V and 12 bases from J, leaving 18 bases between. Germline V CDR1 and CDR2: MNHEY, SVGEGT. CDR3 sequence (DNA): TGTGCCAGCAGTTACTCGAGTTCGAGCGGCGGGATGTACTTC. It is translated as CASSYSSSSGGMYF.